This T cell receptor beta chain was documented in a study of OX40 agonist ivuxolimab in advanced cancers. Germline-derived CDR1 and CDR2 are DFQATT and SNEGSKA (reference sequence). CDR3 length: 11 residues. Trimming took off 4 bases at V and 8 bases at J, with 9 bases between the two ends. Assay: immunoSEQ multiplex PCR; the TCRdb copy retains only in-frame clones and omits some. There are tens of thousands of clones in the sample; 84% occur only once, and about 1.7% lies in the top ten. The sequence derives from an adult with an advanced solid tumor such as melanoma, head and neck, liver or kidney cancer. The source was CD4+ or CD8+ T cells sorted from blood, collected in a trial of the OX40 agonist ivuxolimab. The gene calls are TRBV20-1 and TRBJ2-1; D is possibly TRBD1 or TRBD2 (6 bases each). The CDR3 DNA reads as TGCAGTGCTAACAGGGAGGATGAGCAGTTCTTC. The encoded protein is CSANREDEQFF.